These T cell receptor beta chains were read from a single sample in a study of cytomegalovirus exposure and HLA in healthy donors. Produced via immunoSEQ multiplex PCR; TCRdb's table is partial and in-frame only. The top ten hold 18% of the sample, which has tens of thousands of clones, about 79% seen once. The sequencing sample was made of PBMCs. The receptor set was obtained from a man between 65 and 80 years old in good health and CMV-seropositive. Both conserved end residues are part of each CDR3. The D gene is left open where the match is weak. Clone size appears in some rows only: once, few, many, or a class for an expanded clone.

V gene	clone size	J gene	D gene	CDR3 protein	CDR3 DNA
TRBV23-1	.	TRBJ2-4	.	CASQLRPKNIQYF	TGCGCCAGCCAACTACGACCCAAAAACATTCAGTACTTC
TRBV6-5	.	TRBJ1-3	.	CASSPFRSSGNTIYF	TGTGCCAGCTCACCATTCCGGAGCTCTGGAAACACCATATATTTT
TRBV7-9	.	TRBJ2-3	.	CASSGSGLRTDTQYF	TGTGCCAGCAGCGGCTCGGGACTCCGCACAGATACGCAGTATTTT
TRBV29-1	.	TRBJ2-5	TRBD2	CSAGGGQETQYF	TGCAGCGCGGGGGGAGGTCAAGAGACCCAGTACTTC
TRBV18	.	TRBJ2-2	TRBD1	CASSPGTDNTGELFF	TGTGCCAGCTCACCCGGGACAGACAACACCGGGGAGCTGTTTTTT
TRBV28	.	TRBJ2-1	.	CASSGSGPYNEQFF	TGTGCCAGCAGTGGTAGCGGTCCCTACAATGAGCAGTTCTTC
TRBV7-9	.	TRBJ1-2	TRBD1	CASFRTGDNYGYTF	TGTGCCAGCTTTCGGACAGGGGATAACTATGGCTACACCTTC
TRBV5-1	.	TRBJ2-7	.	CASSLDPGSYEQYF	TGCGCCAGCAGCTTGGACCCCGGGAGCTACGAGCAGTACTTC
TRBV7-6	.	TRBJ2-7	TRBD2	CASSQSAGGPYEQYF	TGTGCCAGCAGCCAATCAGCGGGAGGGCCCTACGAGCAGTACTTC
TRBV18	once	TRBJ2-2	.	CASSPGLAGGELFF	TGTGCCAGCTCACCAGGGCTAGCCGGCGGGGAGCTGTTTTTT
TRBV5-1	.	TRBJ2-5	.	CASRQGYIQETQYF	TGCGCCAGCAGGCAGGGGTATATTCAAGAGACCCAGTACTTC
TRBV7-9	.	TRBJ2-7	TRBD1	CASTRDRPSYEQYF	TGTGCCAGCACCCGGGACAGGCCTTCCTACGAGCAGTACTTC
TRBV7-9	.	TRBJ2-7	.	CASSLVSGGAYEQYF	TGTGCCAGCAGCTTAGTAAGCGGCGGGGCCTACGAGCAGTACTTC
TRBV10-3	once	TRBJ1-1	.	CAIKGGQNTEAFF	TGTGCCATCAAAGGGGGACAGAACACTGAAGCTTTCTTT
TRBV7-8	.	TRBJ2-6	.	CASSQRGGSGANVLTF	TGTGCCAGCAGCCAAAGGGGGGGCTCTGGGGCCAACGTCCTGACTTTC
TRBV4-1	.	TRBJ1-3	TRBD1	CASSQGGQSSGNTIYF	TGCGCCAGCAGCCAAGGGGGACAGTCCTCTGGAAACACCATATATTTT
TRBV7-6	few	TRBJ2-7	TRBD1	CASANRGEDEQYF	TGTGCCAGCGCAAACAGGGGAGAGGACGAGCAGTACTTC
TRBV29-1	.	TRBJ2-3	.	CSVELRDTQYF	TGCAGCGTTGAACTACGGGATACGCAGTATTTT
TRBV6-5	.	TRBJ1-5	TRBD1	CASSPTGEGGQPQHF	TGTGCCAGCAGTCCGACAGGGGAAGGGGGTCAGCCCCAGCATTTT
TRBV5-1	.	TRBJ2-5	.	CASRESFEETQYF	TGCGCCAGCAGAGAGAGTTTTGAAGAGACCCAGTACTTC
TRBV10-2	.	TRBJ1-2	TRBD1	CASSESRGQSYGYTF	TGCGCCAGCAGTGAGTCGAGGGGGCAAAGCTATGGCTACACCTTC
TRBV28	.	TRBJ2-5	TRBD1	CASSRRQGQETQYF	TGTGCCAGCAGCCGGCGACAGGGGCAAGAGACCCAGTACTTC
TRBV6-1	.	TRBJ2-7	TRBD1	CASRVGQARTYEQYF	TGTGCCAGCAGGGTAGGACAGGCGCGAACCTACGAGCAGTACTTC
TRBV11-2	.	TRBJ2-1	.	CASSWNRQDEQFF	TGTGCCAGCAGCTGGAACCGGCAGGATGAGCAGTTCTTC
TRBV4-1	.	TRBJ2-1	TRBD2	CASSDGVAGLTNEQFF	TGCGCCAGCAGCGATGGGGTAGCGGGGCTAACCAATGAGCAGTTCTTC
TRBV2	.	TRBJ1-2	TRBD1	CASSLSHQGAGYGYTF	TGTGCCAGCAGCCTTTCTCATCAGGGGGCGGGGTATGGCTACACCTTC
TRBV5-1	.	TRBJ1-1	TRBD1	CASSGDSQNTEAFF	TGCGCCAGCAGCGGGGACAGCCAAAACACTGAAGCTTTCTTT
TRBV10-3	.	TRBJ2-3	.	CAIYGGLSTDTQYF	TGTGCCATCTACGGGGGGCTAAGCACAGATACGCAGTATTTT
TRBV7-9	once	TRBJ1-4	.	CASSLVSGSGEKLFF	TGTGCCAGCAGCTTAGTATCGGGGTCAGGTGAAAAACTGTTTTTT
TRBV6-1	.	TRBJ2-7	TRBD2	CASRLGGSSYEQYF	TGTGCCAGCCGTTTGGGGGGGAGCTCCTACGAGCAGTACTTC
TRBV9	.	TRBJ1-2	.	CASSGGAGAALGFTF	TGTGCCAGCAGCGGAGGGGCAGGGGCCGCCCTAGGCTTCACCTTC
TRBV5-1	.	TRBJ2-2	TRBD2	CASGTSPNTGELFF	TGCGCCAGCGGGACTAGCCCGAACACCGGGGAGCTGTTTTTT
TRBV9	.	TRBJ2-1	TRBD2	CASSRASGRDNEQFF	TGTGCCAGCAGCCGCGCGAGCGGGAGAGACAATGAGCAGTTCTTC
TRBV6-1	few	TRBJ1-5	.	CASSEISAYNQPQHF	TGTGCCAGCAGTGAAATCAGCGCTTACAATCAGCCCCAGCATTTT
TRBV4-1	.	TRBJ2-3	TRBD1	CASSQLGQGVTDTQYF	TGCGCCAGCAGCCAATTAGGGCAGGGGGTAACAGATACGCAGTATTTT
TRBV5-1	.	TRBJ2-3	TRBD1	CASSVDRGGTDTQYF	TGCGCCAGCAGCGTAGACAGGGGTGGCACAGATACGCAGTATTTT
TRBV5-1	once	TRBJ2-6	TRBD1	CASNSGTGAGANVLTF	TGCGCCAGCAACTCCGGGACAGGGGCAGGGGCCAACGTCCTGACTTTC
TRBV14	.	TRBJ2-1	.	CASSGLATYNEQFF	TGTGCCAGCAGTGGGCTAGCGACCTACAATGAGCAGTTCTTC
TRBV6-5	.	TRBJ1-5	TRBD1	CASSYSGQGGQPQHF	TGTGCCAGCAGTTACTCGGGGCAGGGGGGTCAGCCCCAGCATTTT
TRBV11-2	.	TRBJ1-1	.	CASTQGSGHTEAFF	TGTGCCAGCACCCAGGGGTCCGGGCACACTGAAGCTTTCTTT
TRBV29-1	.	TRBJ2-3	.	CSVDRTATDTQYF	TGCAGCGTTGATAGGACAGCCACAGATACGCAGTATTTT
TRBV5-4	.	TRBJ2-3	TRBD1	CASSTQGASDTQYF	TGTGCCAGCAGCACACAGGGGGCCTCAGATACGCAGTATTTT
TRBV7-7	.	TRBJ2-5	TRBD2	CASSLVGSGSETQYF	TGTGCTAGCAGCTTAGTGGGCAGCGGGAGCGAGACCCAGTACTTC
TRBV13	.	TRBJ2-3	TRBD1	CASSLVGTGGKPSTDTQYF	TGTGCCAGCAGCTTAGTGGGGACAGGGGGCAAGCCTAGCACAGATACGCAGTATTTT
TRBV18	.	TRBJ1-6	TRBD1	CASSPSPGQPNSPLHF	TGTGCCAGCTCACCAAGCCCGGGACAGCCAAATTCACCCCTCCACTTT
TRBV6-1	.	TRBJ2-7	.	CASSVEVALNEQYF	TGTGCCAGCAGTGTGGAGGTGGCCTTGAACGAGCAGTACTTC
TRBV6-5	.	TRBJ2-7	TRBD1	CASSRDRDLHYEQYF	TGTGCCAGCAGCCGCGACAGGGACCTACACTACGAGCAGTACTTC
TRBV10-2	.	TRBJ1-1	TRBD1	CASSEDPDRRLEAFF	TGCGCCAGCAGTGAGGATCCGGACAGGAGGCTTGAAGCTTTCTTT
TRBV5-1	once	TRBJ2-5	TRBD2	CASSFNSGGQETQYF	TGCGCCAGCAGCTTTAATAGCGGGGGTCAAGAGACCCAGTACTTC
TRBV6-1	.	TRBJ1-2	TRBD1	CASSWDRANYGYTF	TGTGCCAGCAGTTGGGACAGGGCTAACTATGGCTACACCTTC
TRBV6-5	.	TRBJ2-2	.	CASSRRQLNTGELFF	TGTGCCAGCAGTCGCAGACAGCTGAACACCGGGGAGCTGTTTTTT
TRBV18	.	TRBJ1-2	TRBD1	CASSLGQGGNYGYTF	TGTGCCAGCTCACTCGGACAGGGGGGTAACTATGGCTACACCTTC
TRBV7-2	.	TRBJ2-7	.	CASSARDPTYEQYF	TGTGCCAGCAGCGCCCGGGATCCTACCTACGAGCAGTACTTC
TRBV6-1	.	TRBJ1-1	.	CASSGTGFLTEAFF	TGTGCCAGCAGTGGAACAGGGTTCCTCACTGAAGCTTTCTTT
TRBV7-2	.	TRBJ2-3	TRBD2	CASSLTSGGAADTQYF	TGTGCCAGCAGCTTAACTAGCGGGGGGGCCGCAGATACGCAGTATTTT
TRBV11-2	.	TRBJ1-2	.	CASSPTPYGYTF	TGTGCCAGCAGCCCGACACCGTATGGCTACACCTTC
TRBV5-1	.	TRBJ2-3	.	CASKKEVDGDTQYF	TGCGCCAGCAAGAAGGAGGTAGATGGCGATACGCAGTATTTT